The T cell receptor beta chain under discussion was sequenced for a study of control samples from healthy donors and cancer patients. V was pared by 10 bases and J by 7 bases, with 8 bases of the junction left unmatched. Germline V lookup: CDR1 MGHDK, CDR2 SYGVNS. This CDR3 has 13 amino acids. Measured with immunoSEQ multiplex PCR; TCRdb has only the in-frame clones, and not every one. The data hold around 76,000 clones, with around 94% observed a single time. This TCR was sampled from a woman aged 40 to 50 in good health. The sample taken for sequencing was blood. This chain joins TRBV25-1 and TRBJ2-1; 9 positions match TRBD1. For the CDR3, the DNA is TGTGCCACCGAGAAAGGACAGGGGAATGAGCAGTTCTTC. Translation: CATEKGQGNEQFF.